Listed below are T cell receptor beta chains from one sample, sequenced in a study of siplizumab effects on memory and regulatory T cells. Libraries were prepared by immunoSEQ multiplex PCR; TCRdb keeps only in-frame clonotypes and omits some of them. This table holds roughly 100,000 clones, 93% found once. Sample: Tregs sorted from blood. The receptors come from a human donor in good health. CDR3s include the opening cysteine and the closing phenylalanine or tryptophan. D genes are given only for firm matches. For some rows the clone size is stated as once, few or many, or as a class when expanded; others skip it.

CDR3aa: CASSMERGGSTYNEQFF
CDR3nt: TGTGCCAGTAGTATGGAACGGGGGGGTTCGACTTACAATGAGCAGTTCTTC
d_gene: TRBD2
j_gene: TRBJ2-1
abundance: .
v_gene: TRBV19

CDR3aa: CSVGGGNYGYTF
CDR3nt: TGCAGCGTCGGGGGCGGAAACTATGGCTACACCTTC
d_gene: .
j_gene: TRBJ1-2
abundance: .
v_gene: TRBV29-1

CDR3aa: CASSYSGTLYGYTF
CDR3nt: TGTGCCAGCAGTTACTCCGGGACGTTATATGGCTACACCTTC
d_gene: .
j_gene: TRBJ1-2
abundance: .
v_gene: TRBV6-6

CDR3aa: CASSQDWLRPQHF
CDR3nt: TGCGCCAGCAGCCAAGATTGGCTACGGCCCCAGCATTTT
d_gene: .
j_gene: TRBJ1-5
abundance: medium-sized
v_gene: TRBV4-1

CDR3aa: CASKRGRGTHEQYF
CDR3nt: TGTGCCAGCAAAAGGGGCAGGGGAACCCACGAGCAGTACTTC
d_gene: .
j_gene: TRBJ2-7
abundance: .
v_gene: TRBV27

CDR3aa: CASSTAVNTEAFF
CDR3nt: TGCGCCAGCAGCACGGCTGTGAACACTGAAGCTTTCTTT
d_gene: .
j_gene: TRBJ1-1
abundance: .
v_gene: TRBV5-1

CDR3aa: CASSIYGTSNQPQHF
CDR3nt: TGTGCCAGTAGTATCTACGGCACCAGCAATCAGCCCCAGCATTTT
d_gene: .
j_gene: TRBJ1-5
abundance: .
v_gene: TRBV19

CDR3aa: CSGVARGSYNEQFF
CDR3nt: TGCAGCGGGGTCGCTAGGGGCTCCTACAATGAGCAGTTCTTC
d_gene: .
j_gene: TRBJ2-1
abundance: .
v_gene: TRBV29-1

CDR3aa: CASSGAGTGGDYADTQYF
CDR3nt: TGTGCCAGCAGCGGTGCCGGGACAGGGGGCGATTACGCAGATACGCAGTATTTT
d_gene: TRBD1
j_gene: TRBJ2-3
abundance: .
v_gene: TRBV5-4

CDR3aa: CASSDEKRGTDTQYF
CDR3nt: TGTGCCAGCAGCGACGAGAAACGAGGCACAGATACGCAGTATTTT
d_gene: .
j_gene: TRBJ2-3
abundance: .
v_gene: TRBV27

CDR3aa: CASSPGTRIYEQYF
CDR3nt: TGTGCCAGCAGCCCAGGGACCCGTATTTACGAGCAGTACTTC
d_gene: .
j_gene: TRBJ2-7
abundance: .
v_gene: TRBV7-2

CDR3aa: CASSSLGGKGGYTF
CDR3nt: TGCGCCAGCAGCTCCCTTGGGGGGAAGGGTGGCTACACCTTC
d_gene: .
j_gene: TRBJ1-2
abundance: .
v_gene: TRBV5-1

CDR3aa: CAWSLPGGHNEKLFF
CDR3nt: TGTGCCTGGAGTCTCCCTGGGGGTCATAATGAAAAACTGTTTTTT
d_gene: .
j_gene: TRBJ1-4
abundance: once
v_gene: TRBV30

CDR3aa: CASSGGGDTQYF
CDR3nt: TGTGCCAGCAGCGGAGGGGGGGATACGCAGTATTTT
d_gene: .
j_gene: TRBJ2-3
abundance: .
v_gene: TRBV9

CDR3aa: CASSGTGTENYGYTF
CDR3nt: TGTGCCAGCAGTGGTACCGGGACGGAGAACTATGGCTACACCTTC
d_gene: .
j_gene: TRBJ1-2
abundance: .
v_gene: TRBV6-1

CDR3aa: CASSLDQTPQETQYF
CDR3nt: TGCGCCAGCAGCTTGGACCAGACACCCCAAGAGACCCAGTACTTC
d_gene: .
j_gene: TRBJ2-5
abundance: once
v_gene: TRBV5-1

CDR3aa: CASSSSGPGGTQYF
CDR3nt: TGTGCCAGCAGTTCTAGCGGGCCGGGGGGGACCCAGTACTTC
d_gene: TRBD2
j_gene: TRBJ2-5
abundance: .
v_gene: TRBV7-9

CDR3aa: CASSLTTVVNTEAFF
CDR3nt: TGTGCCAGCAGCCTTACGACGGTAGTGAACACTGAAGCTTTCTTT
d_gene: .
j_gene: TRBJ1-1
abundance: many
v_gene: TRBV6-6

CDR3aa: CASSQTGPSDTQYF
CDR3nt: TGCGCCAGCAGCCAGACGGGCCCCTCAGATACGCAGTATTTT
d_gene: .
j_gene: TRBJ2-3
abundance: .
v_gene: TRBV4-1

CDR3aa: CASSQDIGANTGELFF
CDR3nt: TGTGCCAGCAGCCAAGATATAGGGGCGAACACCGGGGAGCTGTTTTTT
d_gene: .
j_gene: TRBJ2-2
abundance: .
v_gene: TRBV4-2

CDR3aa: CASSFPGLGYEQYF
CDR3nt: TGTGCCAGCAGCTTCCCAGGGCTAGGGTACGAGCAGTACTTC
d_gene: .
j_gene: TRBJ2-7
abundance: .
v_gene: TRBV7-9

CDR3aa: CASSLWRVPNQPQHF
CDR3nt: TGTGCCAGCAGCTTGTGGAGGGTCCCAAATCAGCCCCAGCATTTT
d_gene: .
j_gene: TRBJ1-5
abundance: .
v_gene: TRBV5-6

CDR3aa: CASSKGAESSYNSPLHF
CDR3nt: TGCGCCAGCTCCAAGGGGGCAGAGAGCTCCTATAATTCACCCCTCCACTTT
d_gene: TRBD1
j_gene: TRBJ1-6
abundance: .
v_gene: TRBV4-1

CDR3aa: CASTTGTYYNEQFF
CDR3nt: TGTGCCAGCACCACCGGGACATATTACAATGAGCAGTTCTTC
d_gene: .
j_gene: TRBJ2-1
abundance: .
v_gene: TRBV2

CDR3aa: CASSLAQGLAGVDEQFF
CDR3nt: TGTGCCAGCAGCTTAGCGCAGGGACTAGCGGGGGTGGATGAGCAGTTCTTC
d_gene: TRBD2
j_gene: TRBJ2-1
abundance: .
v_gene: TRBV7-9

CDR3aa: CASSLNPLTDTQYF
CDR3nt: TGTGCCAGCAGCTTAAACCCTCTCACAGATACGCAGTATTTT
d_gene: .
j_gene: TRBJ2-3
abundance: .
v_gene: TRBV28

CDR3aa: CASSRDFSLFF
CDR3nt: TGCGCCAGCAGTCGTGACTTCTCTCTGTTCTTC
d_gene: .
j_gene: TRBJ2-1
abundance: .
v_gene: TRBV5-1

CDR3aa: CASSQSPGEPQHF
CDR3nt: TGTGCCAGCAGCCAGTCACCGGGGGAGCCCCAGCATTTT
d_gene: .
j_gene: TRBJ1-5
abundance: .
v_gene: TRBV7-3

CDR3aa: CAWRKAGGGNNQPQHF
CDR3nt: TGTGCCTGGAGGAAGGCAGGGGGAGGTAACAATCAGCCCCAGCATTTT
d_gene: TRBD1
j_gene: TRBJ1-5
abundance: .
v_gene: TRBV30

CDR3aa: CALRTGATGELFF
CDR3nt: TGTGCCCTAAGGACAGGAGCCACCGGGGAGCTGTTTTTT
d_gene: TRBD1
j_gene: TRBJ2-2
abundance: .
v_gene: TRBV19

CDR3aa: CAWSHNEAFF
CDR3nt: TGTGCCTGGAGTCACAACGAAGCTTTCTTT
d_gene: .
j_gene: TRBJ1-1
abundance: few
v_gene: TRBV30

CDR3aa: CASTPSRGPGYGYTF
CDR3nt: TGTGCCAGCACCCCCTCCCGGGGTCCGGGCTATGGCTACACCTTC
d_gene: .
j_gene: TRBJ1-2
abundance: .
v_gene: TRBV25-1

CDR3aa: CASSYSATNEKLFF
CDR3nt: TGTGCCAGCAGTTACTCGGCGACAAATGAAAAACTGTTTTTT
d_gene: .
j_gene: TRBJ1-4
abundance: .
v_gene: TRBV6-5

CDR3aa: CSVEDRSSSTYEQYF
CDR3nt: TGCAGCGTTGAAGATCGAAGTAGTAGTACCTACGAGCAGTACTTC
d_gene: .
j_gene: TRBJ2-7
abundance: .
v_gene: TRBV29-1

CDR3aa: CASSPFDGFGELFF
CDR3nt: TGCGCCAGCAGCCCGTTCGACGGTTTCGGGGAGCTGTTTTTT
d_gene: .
j_gene: TRBJ2-2
abundance: .
v_gene: TRBV5-1